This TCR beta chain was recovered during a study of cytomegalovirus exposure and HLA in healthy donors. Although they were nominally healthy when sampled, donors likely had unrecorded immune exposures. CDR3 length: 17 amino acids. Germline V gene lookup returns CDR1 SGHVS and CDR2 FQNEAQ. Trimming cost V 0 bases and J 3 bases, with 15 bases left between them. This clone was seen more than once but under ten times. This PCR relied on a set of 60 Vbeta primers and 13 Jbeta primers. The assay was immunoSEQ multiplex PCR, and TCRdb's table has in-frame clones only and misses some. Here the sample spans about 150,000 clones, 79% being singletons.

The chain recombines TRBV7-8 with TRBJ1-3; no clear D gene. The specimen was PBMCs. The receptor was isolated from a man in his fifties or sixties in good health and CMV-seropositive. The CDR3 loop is CASSLAEEGADGNTIYF. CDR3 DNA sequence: TGTGCCAGCAGCTTAGCTGAAGAGGGCGCCGATGGAAACACCATATATTTT.